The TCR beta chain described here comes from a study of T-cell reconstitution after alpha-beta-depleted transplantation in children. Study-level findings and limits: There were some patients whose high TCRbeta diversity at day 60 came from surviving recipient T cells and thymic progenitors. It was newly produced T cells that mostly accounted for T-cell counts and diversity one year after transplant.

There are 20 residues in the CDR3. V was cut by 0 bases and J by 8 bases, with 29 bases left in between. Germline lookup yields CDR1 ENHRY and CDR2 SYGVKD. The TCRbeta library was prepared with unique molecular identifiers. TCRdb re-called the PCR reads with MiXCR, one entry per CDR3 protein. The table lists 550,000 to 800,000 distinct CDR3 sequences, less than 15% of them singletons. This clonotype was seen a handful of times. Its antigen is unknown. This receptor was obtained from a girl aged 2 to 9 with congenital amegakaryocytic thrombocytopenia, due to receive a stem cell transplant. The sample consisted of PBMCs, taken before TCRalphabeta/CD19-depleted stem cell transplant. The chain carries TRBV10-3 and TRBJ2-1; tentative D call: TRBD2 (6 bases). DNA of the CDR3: TGTGCCATCAGTGAGTCGCGGGCCACAATAAGAATAGCGGAAGTATATGAGCAGTTCTTC. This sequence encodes CAISESRATIRIAEVYEQFF.